This T cell receptor (beta chain) came from a study of blood T cell repertoires in COVID-19. At the level of the study: COVID-19 samples from acute and convalescent phases originated in the United States, Italy and Spain. PBMCs, B-cell-depleted T cells, or T cells were the source of the cDNA or gDNA that made up the material.

Per the study methods: How many nucleated cells were present was estimated from reference gene primer amplification. The protocol was immunoSEQ multiplex PCR, while the TCRdb copy is restricted to in-frame clones and leaves out a portion. V and J calls and clone size are as listed in that table; D and trimming were resolved from the DNA. The table includes 95,000 to 150,000 clones, 88% detected once. The V gene's germline CDR1 is SGHNT and CDR2 YYREEE (reference sequence). The CDR3 length is 14 residues. The V gene lost 0 bases and the J gene lost 5 bases, with 10 bases spanning the gap. The J gene is TRBJ2-3, the V gene TRBV5-4; no firm D call. The source is a woman aged 50 to 60 with active or convalescent COVID-19. Material: peripheral blood. For the CDR3, the DNA is TGTGCCAGCAGCTTGGTTGGCCGACTAGATACGCAGTATTTT. Translated: CASSLVGRLDTQYF.